The clone carrying this T cell receptor beta chain was seen repeatedly, ten times or more. As yet, its antigen is unknown. In making TCR beta libraries, quantitative 5'-RACE with molecular barcodes was used. TCRdb re-derived calls from the 5' RACE reads in MiXCR, one entry per CDR3 protein. The table shows a few hundred thousand distinct CDR3 sequences, with about 12% occurring only once. This specimen belongs to a study of CD8 T cells in ankylosing spondylitis. Study-wide results and limits: Seven to nine highly homologous variants formed a TCR beta motif that appeared characteristic of ankylosing spondylitis blood. Matched synovial fluid from ankylosing spondylitis patients was reported to be enriched for disease-linked clones.

With 3 bases clipped from V and 2 bases from J, the junction kept 9 bases outside the gene matches. Germline V gene data show CDR1 as SGHDT and CDR2 as YYEEEE. The CDR3 extends over 17 amino acids. The TCR originated in a male donor with ankylosing spondylitis. Sequenced material: blood, either unsorted or a sorted T cell fraction (not recorded which). The chain has TRBV5-6 and TRBJ2-5; 11 positions agree with TRBD2. CDR3 protein: CASSSDPGLAVQETQYF. The CDR3 DNA sequence: TGTGCCAGCAGCTCGGACCCGGGACTAGCGGTACAAGAGACCCAGTACTTC. Full variable domain (outside the CDR3, taken from reference TRBV5-6 and TRBJ2-5): DAGVTQSPTHLIKTRGQQVTLRCSPKSGHDTVSWYQQALGQGPQFIFQYYEEEERQRGNFPDRFSGHQFPNYSSELNVNALLLGDSALYLCASSSDPGLAVQETQYFGPGTRLLVL.